This T cell receptor beta chain emerged from a study of blood T cell repertoires in COVID-19. Study-level information: T cells, B-cell-depleted T cells, or PBMCs provided the cDNA or gDNA that served as material.

With 4 bases clipped from V and 2 bases from J, the junction kept 7 bases outside the gene matches. This CDR3 spans 16 amino acids. In germline, CDR1 is LGHNA, CDR2 YSLEER. This clone was counted a single time. Method: immunoSEQ multiplex PCR; TCRdb's copy keeps in-frame clones and lacks some. The table has 140,000 to 150,000 clones, just over 85% seen once. Participants came from 20 to 25 US areas, aged roughly 18 to 100 years. The chain employs TRBV4-3 and TRBJ2-1; 8 bases match TRBD2. This receptor was taken from a man aged 50-60 years who had recovered from COVID-19. Sequences were obtained from PBMCs or T cells enriched from blood (not recorded which). CDR3 coding DNA: TGCGCCAGCAGCCGAGCAGCGGGGGCAACCTACAATGAGCAGTTCTTC. Amino acid sequence: CASSRAAGATYNEQFF.